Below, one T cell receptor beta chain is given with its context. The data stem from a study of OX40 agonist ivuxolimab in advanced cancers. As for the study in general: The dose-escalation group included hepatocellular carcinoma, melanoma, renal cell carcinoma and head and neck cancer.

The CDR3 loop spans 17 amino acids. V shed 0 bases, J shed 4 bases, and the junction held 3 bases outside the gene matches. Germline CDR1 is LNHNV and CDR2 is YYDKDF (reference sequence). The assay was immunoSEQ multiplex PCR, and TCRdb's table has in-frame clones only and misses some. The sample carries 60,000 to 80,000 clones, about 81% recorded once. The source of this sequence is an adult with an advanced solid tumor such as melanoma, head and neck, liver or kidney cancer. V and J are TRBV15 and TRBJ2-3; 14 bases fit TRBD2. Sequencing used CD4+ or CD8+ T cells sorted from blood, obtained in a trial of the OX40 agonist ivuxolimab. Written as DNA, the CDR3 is TGTGCCACCAGCAGAGAGACTAGCGGGGGGGGCCCAGATACGCAGTATTTT. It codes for CATSRETSGGGPDTQYF. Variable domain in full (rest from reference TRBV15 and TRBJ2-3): DAMVIQNPRYQVTQFGKPVTLSCSQTLNHNVMYWYQQKSSQAPKLLFHYYDKDFNNEADTPDNFQSRRPNTSFCFLDIRSPGLGDTAMYLCATSRETSGGGPDTQYFGPGTRLTVL.